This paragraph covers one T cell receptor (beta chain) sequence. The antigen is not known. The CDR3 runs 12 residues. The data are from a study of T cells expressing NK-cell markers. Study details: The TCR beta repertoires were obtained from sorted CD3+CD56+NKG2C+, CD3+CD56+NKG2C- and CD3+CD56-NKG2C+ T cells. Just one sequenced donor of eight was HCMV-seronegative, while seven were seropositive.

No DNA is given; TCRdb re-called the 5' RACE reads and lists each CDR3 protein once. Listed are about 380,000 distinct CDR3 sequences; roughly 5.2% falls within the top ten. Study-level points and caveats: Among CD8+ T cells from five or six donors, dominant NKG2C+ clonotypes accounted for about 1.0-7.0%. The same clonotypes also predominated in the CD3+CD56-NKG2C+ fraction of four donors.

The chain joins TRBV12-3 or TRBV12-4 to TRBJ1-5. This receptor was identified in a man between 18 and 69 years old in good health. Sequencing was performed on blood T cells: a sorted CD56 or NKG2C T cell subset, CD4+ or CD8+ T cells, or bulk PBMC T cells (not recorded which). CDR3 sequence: CATARELGPQHF.